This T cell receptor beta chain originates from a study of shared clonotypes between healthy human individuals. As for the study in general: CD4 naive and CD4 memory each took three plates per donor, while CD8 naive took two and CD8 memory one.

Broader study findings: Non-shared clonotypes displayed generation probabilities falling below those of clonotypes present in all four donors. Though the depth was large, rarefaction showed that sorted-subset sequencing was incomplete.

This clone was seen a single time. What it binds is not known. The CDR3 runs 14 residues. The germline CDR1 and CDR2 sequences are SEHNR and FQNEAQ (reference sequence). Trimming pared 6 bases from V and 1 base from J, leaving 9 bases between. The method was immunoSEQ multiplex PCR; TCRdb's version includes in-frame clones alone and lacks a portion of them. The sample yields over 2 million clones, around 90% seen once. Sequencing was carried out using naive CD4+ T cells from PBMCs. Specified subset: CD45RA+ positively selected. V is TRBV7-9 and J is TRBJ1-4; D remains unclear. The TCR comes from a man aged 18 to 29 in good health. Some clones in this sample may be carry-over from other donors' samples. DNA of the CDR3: TGTGCCAGCAGTCCGCTCAGAACTAATGAAAAACTGTTTTTT. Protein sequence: CASSPLRTNEKLFF.